This T cell receptor (beta chain) comes out of a study of graft-versus-host responses after intestinal transplantation. Whole-study findings and limits: Detected in recipient marrow were GvH clones, some of which were first observed in ileum or blood.

With regard to this clone: No antigen is known for it.

Clones were read by immunoSEQ multiplex PCR, and TCRdb kept only the in-frame ones, dropping some. Of about 120,000 clones in the sample, roughly 95% were seen once. This CDR3 is built from 16 residues. V was clipped by 0 bases and J by 2 bases; unmatched bases: 5. Germline CDR1 LGHNA, CDR2 YSLEER. This chain connects TRBV4-3 to TRBJ2-3; 7 bases align to TRBD2. The receptor was derived from a human donor who received an intestinal transplant. The source material was unstimulated CD8+ T cells sorted from spleen or lymph node cells, sampled before intestinal transplant. For the CDR3, the DNA is TGCGCCAGCAGCCAAGATACCGGGAGGAACACAGATACGCAGTATTTT. Residues: CASSQDTGRNTDTQYF.